The 29 T cell receptor beta chains below come from one sample, sequenced in a study of shared clonotypes between healthy human individuals. CD45RO negativity and positive selection for CCR7 defined naive CD8 cells, a population that excluded terminally differentiated effector memory CD45RA+ cells. Method: immunoSEQ multiplex PCR; TCRdb's copy keeps in-frame clones and lacks some. The sample consists of around 2,000,000 clones, about 93% of them appearing once. The sequenced sample consisted of naive CD8+ T cells from PBMCs. These receptor sequences come from a man between 18 and 35 years old in good health. Some clones in this sample may be carry-over from other donors' samples.

The rearrangement joins TRBV6-6 to TRBJ2-5; 12 nucleotides match TRBD2. The V and J ends lost 6 bases and 5 bases, in that order; junction bases with no gene match: 10. CDR1 is MNHNY, CDR2 SVGAGI, per germline (reference sequence). CDR3 length: 16 amino acids. The CDR3 sequence is CASSLLAGGAGETQYF. For the CDR3, the DNA is TGTGCCAGCAGCCTACTAGCGGGAGGCGCCGGGGAGACCCAGTACTTC.

The rearrangement links TRBV28 to TRBJ1-5, with 7 positions matching TRBD1. Germline CDR1 reads MDHEN; CDR2 reads SYDVKM. CDR3 size: 19 residues. V shed 3 bases and J 0 bases; nucleotides not matched to a gene: 14. The CDR3 is CASSFHRNKQGLSNQPQHF. CDR3 in DNA: TGTGCCAGCAGTTTTCATCGGAATAAACAGGGGCTTAGCAATCAGCCCCAGCATTTT.

The rearrangement uses TRBV27 and TRBJ2-1, with TRBD2 as a possible D gene (7 bases). With 3 bases removed from V and 7 bases from J, the gap between germline ends came to 10 bases. This CDR3 has 13 residues. CDR1 is MNHEY, CDR2 SMNVEV, per germline (reference sequence). This chain's CDR3 is CASSFGGQNEQFF. The CDR3 coding sequence is TGTGCCAGCAGTTTCGGGGGGCAGAATGAGCAGTTCTTC.

This chain uses TRBV15 with TRBJ2-2, with 9 bases matching TRBD2. The CDR3 has 15 amino acids. The germline V gene has CDR1 LNHNV and CDR2 YYDKDF (reference sequence). V gave up 4 bases and J gave up 4 bases; unmatched junction bases: 4. DNA of the CDR3: TGTGCCACCAGCACTAGCGGGATCTTCACCGGGGAGCTGTTTTTT. Amino acid sequence: CATSTSGIFTGELFF.

This clone was seen more than once but under ten times. The sample holds other DNA sequences that translate to the same CDR3. This chain connects TRBV19 to TRBJ1-5; the match to TRBD1 covers 9 bases. Unmatched junction bases numbered 3, after V lost 5 bases and J lost 4 bases. Germline lookup yields CDR1 LNHDA and CDR2 SQIVND (reference sequence). This CDR3 spans 14 amino acids. CDR3 nucleotides: TGTGCCAGTAGTTTGGGACAGGGAAATCAGCCCCAGCATTTT. It yields the protein CASSLGQGNQPQHF.

The chain recombines TRBV5-1 with TRBJ2-3; 8 bases agree with TRBD1. CDR3 length equals 15 residues. Per germline, CDR1 SGHRS and CDR2 YFSETQ. The V and J ends lost 7 bases and 3 bases, in that order; junction bases with no gene match: 10. CDR3: CASLNPGGRTDTQYF. The DNA for the CDR3 is TGCGCCAGCCTCAACCCAGGGGGCAGGACAGATACGCAGTATTTT.

Concerning this clone itself: Other DNA sequences from this sample encode an identical CDR3 as well. The chain employs TRBV6-5 and TRBJ2-7; D is ambiguous. V was cut by 7 bases and J by 3 bases, with 7 bases left in between. Germline loops: CDR1 MNHEY, CDR2 SVGAGI. The CDR3 is made up of 11 amino acids. The CDR3 spells CASKQGYEQYF. The CDR3 DNA follows: TGTGCCAGCAAACAAGGCTACGAGCAGTACTTC.

The count of this clone is one. This chain connects TRBV10-3 to TRBJ2-1; D is ambiguous. Germline V gene lookup returns CDR1 ENHRY and CDR2 SYGVKD. The CDR3 sequence is 12 residues long. Trimming took 6 bases from V and 12 from J, leaving 15 bases between them. The CDR3 is CAIRLPTNGQFF. The DNA of the CDR3 is TGTGCCATCAGATTGCCCACGAACGGGCAGTTCTTC.

The gene calls are TRBV4-1 and TRBJ2-5, with D possibly matching TRBD2 (6 bases). The CDR3 spans 16 residues. With 1 base removed from V and 5 bases from J, the gap between germline ends came to 17 bases. The germline V gene encodes CDR1 MGHRA and CDR2 YSYEKL. The CDR3 spells CASSQGRNLAWETQYF. Written as DNA, the CDR3 is TGCGCCAGCAGCCAAGGCCGCAACCTAGCGTGGGAGACCCAGTACTTC.

As to this clone: At one of its ends the junction is not consistent with the germline gene, which may arise from a read error. The DNA of the CDR3 is TGTGCCAGCAGCCTAGCCCGGGACAGGGGGCATTCTTACTCCTACGAGCAGTACTTC. Its translation: CASSLARDRGHSYSYEQYF. The V gene is TRBV7-2, the J gene TRBJ2-7; 12 nucleotides match TRBD1. Germline-derived CDR1 and CDR2 are SGHTA and FQGNSA. This CDR3 is 19 amino acids long.

V and J are TRBV28 and TRBJ1-1; D is unclear. The CDR3 contains 12 residues. Per germline, CDR1 MDHEN and CDR2 SYDVKM. Deletions cut 5 bases from V and 3 bases from J, with 7 bases between. For the CDR3, the DNA is TGTGCCAGCAGTCCCGCTTACACTGAAGCTTTCTTT. This translates into CASSPAYTEAFF.

The rearrangement uses TRBV2 and TRBJ1-5, with 7 bases lining up with TRBD1. Losses at the gene ends were 6 bases for V and 4 bases for J; bases not matched to a gene: 15. Germline assignment: CDR1 SNHLY and CDR2 FYNNEI. The CDR3 has 17 residues. CDR3 residues: CASRAGPPTGQNQPQHF. In nucleotides, the CDR3 is TGTGCCAGCAGGGCTGGGCCCCCGACAGGGCAGAATCAGCCCCAGCATTTT.

This clone has just one count. For the CDR3, the DNA is TGCGCCAGCAGCCCGCGGGAGGAAGGTCGGGAGCAGTTCTTC. Its protein is CASSPREEGREQFF. J is TRBJ2-1 and V is TRBV5-1; 8 bases line up with TRBD2. V shed 4 bases, J shed 10 bases, and the junction held 10 bases outside the gene matches. Germline-derived CDR1 and CDR2 are SGHRS and YFSETQ. The CDR3 has 14 residues.

V and J are TRBV27 and TRBJ2-4; weak D call: TRBD2 (5 bases). There are 15 residues in the CDR3. Trimming took 5 bases from V and 2 from J, leaving 13 bases between them. The V gene's germline CDR1 is MNHEY and CDR2 SMNVEV (reference sequence). CDR3: CASSPLGGTKNIQYF. CDR3 in DNA: TGTGCCAGCAGTCCACTAGGCGGAACCAAAAACATTCAGTACTTC.

J is TRBJ2-2 and V is TRBV11-2; TRBD1 matches 7 bases. The length of the CDR3 is 15 residues. The germline V gene encodes CDR1 SGHAT and CDR2 FQNNGV. J lost 2 bases, V lost 5 bases, and 5 bases had no gene match. CDR3 amino acids: CASSARDRNTGELFF. CDR3 DNA sequence: TGTGCCAGCAGCGCCCGGGACAGAAACACCGGGGAGCTGTTTTTT.

Note on this clone: Other DNA sequences within the sample encode an identical CDR3. This chain connects TRBV27 to TRBJ2-1, with D uncertain. V lost 6 bases and J lost 0, with 9 bases in between. Germline V gives CDR1 MNHEY, CDR2 SMNVEV (reference sequence). This CDR3 is built from 14 residues. The CDR3 sequence: CASSPRSSYNEQFF. The DNA of the CDR3 is TGTGCCAGCAGCCCTAGAAGCTCCTACAATGAGCAGTTCTTC.

This clone was observed a single time. Other DNA sequences within the sample encode an identical CDR3. The chain combines TRBV7-9 with TRBJ2-5; the match to TRBD1 covers 7 bases. V dropped 4 bases and J dropped 0; count of bases not matched to a gene: 2. The CDR3 sequence is 14 residues long. Per germline, CDR1 SEHNR and CDR2 FQNEAQ (reference sequence). CDR3 region: CASSSGTDQETQYF. For the CDR3, the DNA is TGTGCCAGCAGCTCTGGGACAGACCAAGAGACCCAGTACTTC.

V is TRBV4-1 and J is TRBJ2-5, with D possibly TRBD1 on 6 matching bases. The germline gives CDR1 MGHRA, CDR2 YSYEKL. V lost 2 bases and J 4 bases, leaving 14 bases between the germline ends. This CDR3 comprises 15 residues. This chain's CDR3 is CASSQPLRGSETQYF. Written as DNA, the CDR3 is TGCGCCAGCAGCCAACCGTTAAGGGGGTCAGAGACCCAGTACTTC.

The chain is built from TRBV20-1 and TRBJ1-3; D remains unclear. Trimming cost V 6 bases and J 4 bases, with 7 bases left between them. CDR1 is DFQATT, CDR2 SNEGSKA, per germline (reference sequence). This CDR3 is built from 11 residues. The DNA of the CDR3 is TGCAGTGCCAGACTGGGAAACACCATATATTTT. It translates to CSARLGNTIYF.

J is TRBJ2-3 and V is TRBV19; TRBD2 aligns across 7 bases. The length of the CDR3 is 15 residues. Looked up from germline, CDR1 is LNHDA and CDR2 is SQIVND (reference sequence). The V gene end was trimmed by 5 bases and the J gene end by 3 bases; junction bases not matched to a gene: 8. The CDR3 DNA sequence: TGTGCCAGTAGTGCGACGGGAGGACGAACAGATACGCAGTATTTT. Protein product: CASSATGGRTDTQYF.

The gene calls are TRBV28 and TRBJ1-4, with 7 positions matching TRBD1. The germline CDR1 and CDR2 sequences are MDHEN and SYDVKM. The CDR3 is 17 residues long. V lost 8 bases and J lost 0; bases outside the gene matches: 12. The CDR3 DNA follows: TGTGCCAGCGGGACAGTGAAGGAAATTGCAACTAATGAAAAACTGTTTTTT. As protein: CASGTVKEIATNEKLFF.

CDR3 bases: TGTGCCAGCAGCACAGGGCCCGATGAGCAGTTCTTC. Translated: CASSTGPDEQFF. The V gene is TRBV9, the J gene TRBJ2-1, with D perhaps matching TRBD1 (6 bases). This CDR3 is built from 12 residues. The V gene's germline CDR1 is SGDLS and CDR2 YYNGEE. Trimming pared 4 bases from V and 8 bases from J, leaving 10 bases between.

The rearrangement links TRBV7-8 to TRBJ2-1; a possible D gene is TRBD2 (7 bases). CDR1 and CDR2 (germline): SGHVS, FQNEAQ. There are 16 residues in the CDR3. V gave up 7 bases and J gave up 2 bases, with 18 bases separating them. CDR3 coding DNA: TGTGCCAGCAAAGGGGGGCGGGAGCCCACCTACAATGAGCAGTTCTTC. Its translation: CASKGGREPTYNEQFF.

The gene calls are TRBV18 and TRBJ2-7; 12 bases map to TRBD2. This CDR3 region has 24 residues. Germline V gives CDR1 KGHSH, CDR2 LQKENI. Unmatched junction bases numbered 30, after V lost 6 bases and J lost 0 bases. As DNA, the CDR3 is TGTGCCAGCTCTGGAAGTTTCGGGCAGATAACTCGGACTAGCGGGATAGATCCCTCCTACGAGCAGTACTTC. Its translation is CASSGSFGQITRTSGIDPSYEQYF. Based on the CDR3 plus reference TRBV18 and TRBJ2-7, the full variable domain is NAGVMQNPRHLVRRRGQEARLRCSPMKGHSHVYWYRQLPEEGLKFMVYLQKENIIDESGMPKERFSAEFPKEGPSILRIQQVVRGDSAAYFCASSGSFGQITRTSGIDPSYEQYFGPGTRLTVT.

The J gene is TRBJ2-1, the V gene TRBV7-9; 8 bases agree with TRBD1. Germline CDR1 reads SEHNR; CDR2 reads FQNEAQ (reference sequence). J gave up 2 bases and V 3 bases, and 3 bases lay outside the gene matches. The CDR3 is 15 amino acids. CDR3 nucleotides: TGTGCCAGCAGCTTGAGCAGGGGGCCCTACAATGAGCAGTTCTTC. Its translation is CASSLSRGPYNEQFF.

This clone was recorded only once. J is TRBJ2-3 and V is TRBV10-3; TRBD2 matches 7 bases. V lost 10 bases to trimming and J lost 0 bases; unmatched junction nucleotides: 13. CDR1 ENHRY and CDR2 SYGVKD come from the germline V gene. CDR3 size: 16 residues. CDR3 nucleotide sequence: TGTGCCACCACCTCTAGGGGCGGGAGTAGCACAGATACGCAGTATTTT. As protein: CATTSRGGSSTDTQYF.

The J gene is TRBJ2-1, the V gene TRBV7-2, with 13 bases fitting TRBD2. Germline assignment: CDR1 SGHTA and CDR2 FQGNSA. CDR3 length equals 18 residues. The V gene end was trimmed by 5 bases and the J gene end by 1 base; junction bases not matched to a gene: 8. CDR3 in DNA: TGTGCCAGCAGCAGAAAGGGACTAGCGGGATGGTCCTACAATGAGCAGTTCTTC. This encodes CASSRKGLAGWSYNEQFF.

The rearrangement uses TRBV27 and TRBJ2-7; possible D gene TRBD1, 6 bases. CDR3 size: 15 residues. V was pared by 11 bases and J by 3 bases, with 23 bases between. Germline assignment: CDR1 MNHEY and CDR2 SMNVEV (reference sequence). For the CDR3, the DNA is TGTGCCTCGAGGGGGAGAGGGTTATCTTTCTACGAGCAGTACTTC. It codes for CASRGRGLSFYEQYF.

The count of this clone is one. The same CDR3 is also encoded by other DNA sequences in this sample. This chain links TRBV4-3 with TRBJ2-1, with TRBD2 identical over 7 bases. Looked up from germline, CDR1 is LGHNA and CDR2 is YSLEER. Trimming removed 0 bases from V and 0 bases from J; junction bases left unmatched: 5. The CDR3 is made up of 17 amino acids. CDR3 in DNA: TGCGCCAGCAGCCAAGATCGAGCGGGATCCTCCTACAATGAGCAGTTCTTC. This gives the protein CASSQDRAGSSYNEQFF.